The rows below give T cell receptor beta chains drawn from one sample of a study of T cell repertoires in ileal Crohn's disease. Measured with immunoSEQ multiplex PCR; TCRdb has only the in-frame clones, and not every one. There are about 15,000 clones in the sample; 70% to 90% occur only once, and roughly 6% lies in the top ten. Source material: ileal tissue. All receptors derive from an adult with Crohn's disease. Both conserved end residues are part of each CDR3. A D gene is named only where the DNA matches it firmly. A clone size is listed for some rows: how often the clone was seen (once, few, many), or a class if it is expanded.

TGTGCCAGTAGTACCAGCGGGAGCTCCTACAATGAGCAGTTCTTC	CASSTSGSSYNEQFF	TRBV19	.	TRBJ2-1	TRBD2
TGCGCCAGCAGCCCAGGGAGGGGCAGCGGTCAGCCCCAGCATTTT	CASSPGRGSGQPQHF	TRBV4-1	.	TRBJ1-5	.
TGTGCCAGCATCAATCCCGGTTGGACAGGGGGGTACGAGCAGTACTTC	CASINPGWTGGYEQYF	TRBV28	.	TRBJ2-7	TRBD1
TGTGCCAGTAGTGATTCCGGGACTAGCGGGAGTTACGAGCAGTACTTC	CASSDSGTSGSYEQYF	TRBV19	once	TRBJ2-7	TRBD2
TGTGCCATCAGTGAGTCTCCAACTAGCGGTTACTACGAGCAGTACTTC	CAISESPTSGYYEQYF	TRBV10-3	.	TRBJ2-7	TRBD2
TGTGCCAGCAGGCCAGGGGGCTCTCAAGAGACCCAGTACTTC	CASRPGGSQETQYF	TRBV27	.	TRBJ2-5	TRBD1
TGTGCCTGGAGTGGCGGGGGAGAGCAGTACTTC	CAWSGGGEQYF	TRBV30	.	TRBJ2-7	TRBD2
TGTGCCAGCAGCGAGGGACAGTTCGAGCAGTACTTC	CASSEGQFEQYF	TRBV7-6	few	TRBJ2-7	TRBD1
TGTGCCATCAGTGTAGGACAGGCTTCTGGGCCCCAGCATTTT	CAISVGQASGPQHF	TRBV10-3	.	TRBJ1-5	TRBD1
TGTGCCAGCAGCCTTGGGCATCGGTCCGTCAACTATGGCTACACCTTC	CASSLGHRSVNYGYTF	TRBV5-5	.	TRBJ1-2	.
TGTGCCAGCAGCTTAGCGCTCCAGAACTATGGCTACACCTTC	CASSLALQNYGYTF	TRBV7-2	.	TRBJ1-2	.
TGTGCCAGCTCACCACGGACTAGCGGGAACACCGGGGAGCTGTTTTTT	CASSPRTSGNTGELFF	TRBV18	.	TRBJ2-2	TRBD2
TGCGCCAGCAGTGGGGCGAGCAGGGGCCTGAACACTGAAGCTTTCTTT	CASSGASRGLNTEAFF	TRBV10-2	.	TRBJ1-1	.
TGTGCCAGCAGCGTAGTTTCCGGCGGGGAGCTGTTTTTT	CASSVVSGGELFF	TRBV9	.	TRBJ2-2	.
TGTGCCAGCAGTTACGCCAGGGTGGCGGAGACCCAGTACTTC	CASSYARVAETQYF	TRBV6-5	.	TRBJ2-5	.
TGTGCCAGCAGCGATTGGGACAGGAATGAAAAACTGTTTTTT	CASSDWDRNEKLFF	TRBV6-5	.	TRBJ1-4	TRBD1
TGTGCCAGCAGGGGGTGGGGCGCCCTAAATTCACCCCTCCACTTT	CASRGWGALNSPLHF	TRBV6-5	.	TRBJ1-6	.
TGTGCCAGTAGCCGAGGCGGGGGTGGAACTTCGGGCTACACCTTC	CASSRGGGGTSGYTF	TRBV19	.	TRBJ1-2	.
TGTGCCAGCAGCGAACAGGTTAACACTGAAGCTTTCTTT	CASSEQVNTEAFF	TRBV5-6	.	TRBJ1-1	.
TGCGCCAGCAGCTTGTCGGGACAGGGTCGGCTGTTTTTT	CASSLSGQGRLFF	TRBV5-1	.	TRBJ2-2	TRBD1
TGCGCCAGCAGTGAGTTTGGTCAGCGGGACGGCACCTACGAGCAGTACTTC	CASSEFGQRDGTYEQYF	TRBV10-2	.	TRBJ2-7	TRBD2
TGTGCCTGGAGTGTGGGTAGCGGGGCCTACGAGCAGTACTTC	CAWSVGSGAYEQYF	TRBV30	once	TRBJ2-7	TRBD2
TGTGCCAGCTCACAAGACAAATACGGCTACACCTTC	CASSQDKYGYTF	TRBV18	once	TRBJ1-2	.
TGTGCCAGCAGTGAGTCGTCGGGGACAGGGAATGCTGAAGCTTTCTTT	CASSESSGTGNAEAFF	TRBV6-1	.	TRBJ1-1	TRBD1
TGCGCCAGCAGCCCGGACAGTACCAATGAAAAACTGTTTTTT	CASSPDSTNEKLFF	TRBV5-1	.	TRBJ1-4	.